This entry describes one TCR beta chain. Its antigen is still unknown. This specimen belongs to a study of metastatic and nonmetastatic thyroid tumors. Study-wide context: The comparison covered peripheral blood and tumor or nodule tissue in malignant and benign thyroid patients. Notes on the study in general: Malignant thyroid tumors reportedly had TCR beta diversity that was significantly higher than in benign nodules, in blood and tumor.

Patients were all untreated before their thyroid surgery. Source study methods: A papillary thyroid cancer distant-metastasis classifier was built from CDR3 differences across clinicopathological groups. TCRdb used MiXCR to call clones anew from the PCR reads. It is TCRdb's table, rather than the study itself, that gives the V and J calls and clone size. The sample lists about 16,000 clones; about 35% were seen once. With 4 bases removed from V and 4 bases from J, the gap between germline ends came to 15 bases. CDR1 is SGDLS and CDR2 is YYNGEE in the germline V gene. The CDR3 runs to 15 residues. This clonotype was sampled from a female donor with papillary thyroid cancer or a benign thyroid nodule (not recorded which). Some clones in this sample may be carry-over from other donors' samples. The sequenced sample was tumor tissue. The chain combines TRBV9 with TRBJ2-1, with D perhaps TRBD2 (6 bases). CDR3 coding DNA: TGTGCCAGCAGCACGCAGTGGGAGGTGTACAATGAGCAGTTCTTC. This sequence encodes CASSTQWEVYNEQFF.